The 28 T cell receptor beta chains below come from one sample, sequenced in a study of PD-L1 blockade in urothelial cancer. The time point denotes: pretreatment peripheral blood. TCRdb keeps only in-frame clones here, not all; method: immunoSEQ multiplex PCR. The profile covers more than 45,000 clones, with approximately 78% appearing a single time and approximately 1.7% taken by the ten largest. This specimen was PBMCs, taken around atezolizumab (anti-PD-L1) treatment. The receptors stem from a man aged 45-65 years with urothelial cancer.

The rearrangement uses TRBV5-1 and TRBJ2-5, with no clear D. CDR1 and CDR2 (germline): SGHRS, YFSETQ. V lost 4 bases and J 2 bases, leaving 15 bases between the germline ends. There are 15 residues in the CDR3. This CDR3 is CASSRIMGKQETQYF. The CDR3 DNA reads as TGCGCCAGCAGCCGCATCATGGGCAAGCAAGAGACCCAGTACTTC.

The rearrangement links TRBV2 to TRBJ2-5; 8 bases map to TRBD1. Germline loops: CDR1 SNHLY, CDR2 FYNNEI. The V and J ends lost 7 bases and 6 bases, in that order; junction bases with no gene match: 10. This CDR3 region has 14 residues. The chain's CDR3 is CASTILRDRKTQYF. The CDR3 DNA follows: TGTGCCAGCACCATACTCCGGGACAGGAAGACCCAGTACTTC.

In DNA form, the CDR3 reads TGTGCCAGCAGCGACCACGACCTACTCCGGGACAGACTTTACGAGCAGTACGTC. This encodes CASSDHDLLRDRLYEQYV. V and J are TRBV21-1 and TRBJ2-7; no DNA check was done on the table's D call, TRBD1. TRBV21-1 constitutes a pseudogene. There are 18 residues in the CDR3.

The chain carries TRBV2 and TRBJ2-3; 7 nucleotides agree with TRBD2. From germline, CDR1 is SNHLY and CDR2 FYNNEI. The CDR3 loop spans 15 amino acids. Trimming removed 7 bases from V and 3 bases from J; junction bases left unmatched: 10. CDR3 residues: CASKVASGETDTQYF. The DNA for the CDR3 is TGTGCCAGCAAGGTAGCCAGCGGGGAAACAGATACGCAGTATTTT.

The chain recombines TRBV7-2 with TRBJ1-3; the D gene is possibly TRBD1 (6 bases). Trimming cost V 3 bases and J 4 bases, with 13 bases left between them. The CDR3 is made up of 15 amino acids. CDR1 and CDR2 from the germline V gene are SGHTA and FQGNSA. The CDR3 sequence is CASSLGTGLGNTIYF. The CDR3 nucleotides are TGTGCCAGCAGCTTGGGTACAGGGCTGGGAAACACCATATATTTT.

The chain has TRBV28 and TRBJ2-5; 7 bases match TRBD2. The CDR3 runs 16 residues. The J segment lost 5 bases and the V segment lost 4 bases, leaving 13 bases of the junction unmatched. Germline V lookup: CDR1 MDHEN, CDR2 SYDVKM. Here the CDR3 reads CASSSWTSGTKETQYF. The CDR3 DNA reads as TGTGCCAGCAGTTCTTGGACGTCCGGGACTAAGGAGACCCAGTACTTC.

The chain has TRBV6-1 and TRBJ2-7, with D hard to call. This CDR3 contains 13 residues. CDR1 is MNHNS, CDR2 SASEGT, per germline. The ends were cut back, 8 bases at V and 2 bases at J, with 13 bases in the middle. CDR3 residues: CASHAGGAYEQYV. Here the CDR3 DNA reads TGTGCCAGCCACGCAGGTGGGGCCTACGAGCAGTACGTC.

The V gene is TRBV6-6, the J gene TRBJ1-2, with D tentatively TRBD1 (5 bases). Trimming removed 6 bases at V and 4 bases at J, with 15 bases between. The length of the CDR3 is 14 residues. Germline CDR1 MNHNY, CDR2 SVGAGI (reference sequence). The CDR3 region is CASSPRTGLYGYTF. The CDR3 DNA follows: TGTGCCAGCAGCCCACGTACAGGCCTCTATGGCTACACCTTC.

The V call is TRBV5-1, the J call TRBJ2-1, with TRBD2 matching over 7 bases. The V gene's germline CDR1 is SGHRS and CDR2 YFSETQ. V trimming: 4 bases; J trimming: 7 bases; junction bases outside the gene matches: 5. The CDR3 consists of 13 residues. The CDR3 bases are TGCGCCAGCAGCCGCCTAGCGGAAAATGAGCAGTTCTTC. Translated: CASSRLAENEQFF.

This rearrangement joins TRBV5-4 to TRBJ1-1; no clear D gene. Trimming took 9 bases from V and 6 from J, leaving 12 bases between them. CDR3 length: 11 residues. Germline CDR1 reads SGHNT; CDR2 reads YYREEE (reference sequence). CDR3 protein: CATGEGAEAFF. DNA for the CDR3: TGTGCCACCGGTGAGGGTGCTGAAGCTTTCTTT.

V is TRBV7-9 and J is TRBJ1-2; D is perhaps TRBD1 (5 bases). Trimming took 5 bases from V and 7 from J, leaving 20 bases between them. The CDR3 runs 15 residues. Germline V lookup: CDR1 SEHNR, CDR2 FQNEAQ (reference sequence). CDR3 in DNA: TGTGCCAGCAGCCCAACCGCGGGGACGACGGGTGGCTACACCTTC. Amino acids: CASSPTAGTTGGYTF.

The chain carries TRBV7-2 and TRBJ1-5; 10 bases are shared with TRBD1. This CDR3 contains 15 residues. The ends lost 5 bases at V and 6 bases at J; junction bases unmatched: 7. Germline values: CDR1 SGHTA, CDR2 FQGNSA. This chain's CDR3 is CASSPGTGEGQPQHF. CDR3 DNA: TGTGCCAGCAGCCCAGGGACAGGGGAGGGTCAGCCCCAGCATTTT.

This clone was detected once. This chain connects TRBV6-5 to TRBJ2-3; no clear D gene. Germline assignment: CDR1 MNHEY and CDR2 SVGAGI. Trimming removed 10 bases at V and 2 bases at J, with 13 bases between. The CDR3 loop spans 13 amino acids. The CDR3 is CAIKSPYTDTQYF. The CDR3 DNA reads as TGTGCCATCAAATCCCCCTACACAGATACGCAGTATTTT.

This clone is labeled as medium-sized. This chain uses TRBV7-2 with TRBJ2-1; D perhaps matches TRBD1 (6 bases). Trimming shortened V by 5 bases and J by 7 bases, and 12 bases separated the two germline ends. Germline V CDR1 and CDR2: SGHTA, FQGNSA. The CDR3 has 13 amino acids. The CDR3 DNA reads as TGTGCCAGCAGCGGGGCAACAGGGAATGAGCAGTTCTTC. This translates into CASSGATGNEQFF.

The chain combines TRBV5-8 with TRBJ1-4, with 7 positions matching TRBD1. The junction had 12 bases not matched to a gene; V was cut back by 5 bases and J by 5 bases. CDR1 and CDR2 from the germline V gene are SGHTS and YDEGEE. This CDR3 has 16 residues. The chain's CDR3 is CASRPRQGLTNEKLFF. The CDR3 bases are TGTGCCAGCAGACCCAGACAGGGACTCACGAATGAAAAACTGTTTTTT.

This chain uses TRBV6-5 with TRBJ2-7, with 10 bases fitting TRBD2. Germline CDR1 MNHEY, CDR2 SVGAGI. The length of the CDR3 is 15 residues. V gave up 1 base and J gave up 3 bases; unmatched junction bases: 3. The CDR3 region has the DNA TGTGCCAGCAGTTACTTAGCGGGAGGAGGCTACGAGCAGTACTTC. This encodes CASSYLAGGGYEQYF.

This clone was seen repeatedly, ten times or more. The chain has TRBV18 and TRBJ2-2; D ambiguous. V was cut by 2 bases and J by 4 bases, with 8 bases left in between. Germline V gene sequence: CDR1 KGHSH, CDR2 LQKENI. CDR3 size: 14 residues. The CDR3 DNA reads TGTGCCAGCTCACCAATGTCGGGCACCGGGGAGCTGTTTTTT. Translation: CASSPMSGTGELFF.

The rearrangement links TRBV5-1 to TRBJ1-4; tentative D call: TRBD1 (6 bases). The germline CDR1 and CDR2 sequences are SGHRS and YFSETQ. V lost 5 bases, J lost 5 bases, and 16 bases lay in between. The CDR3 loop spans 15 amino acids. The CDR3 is CASSLGGQINEKLFF. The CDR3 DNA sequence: TGCGCCAGCAGTCTCGGCGGACAGATAAATGAAAAACTGTTTTTT.

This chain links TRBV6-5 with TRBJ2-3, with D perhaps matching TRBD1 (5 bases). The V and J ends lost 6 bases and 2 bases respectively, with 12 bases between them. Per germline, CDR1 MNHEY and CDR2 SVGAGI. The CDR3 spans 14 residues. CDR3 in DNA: TGTGCCAGCAGGAGGACAATCCACACAGATACGCAGTATTTT. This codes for CASRRTIHTDTQYF.

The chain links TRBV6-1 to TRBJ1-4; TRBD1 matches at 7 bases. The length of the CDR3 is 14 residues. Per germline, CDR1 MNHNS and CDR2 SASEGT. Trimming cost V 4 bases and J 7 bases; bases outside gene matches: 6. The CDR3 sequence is CASSGSTGSEKLFF. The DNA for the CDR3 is TGTGCCAGCAGTGGCTCGACAGGGAGTGAAAAACTGTTTTTT.

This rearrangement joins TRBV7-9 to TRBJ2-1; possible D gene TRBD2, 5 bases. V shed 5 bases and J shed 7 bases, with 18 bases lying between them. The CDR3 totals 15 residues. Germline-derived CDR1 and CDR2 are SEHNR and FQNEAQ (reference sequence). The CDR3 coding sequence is TGTGCCAGCAGCCCAGTGAGGGCGGGTGGAAATGAGCAGTTCTTC. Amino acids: CASSPVRAGGNEQFF.

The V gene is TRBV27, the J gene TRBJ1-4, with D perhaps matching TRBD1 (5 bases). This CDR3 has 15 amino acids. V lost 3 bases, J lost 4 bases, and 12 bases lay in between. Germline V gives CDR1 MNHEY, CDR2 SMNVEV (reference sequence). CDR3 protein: CASSFGGGINEKLFF. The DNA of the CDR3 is TGTGCCAGCAGTTTTGGGGGAGGGATTAATGAAAAACTGTTTTTT.

CDR3 protein: CASSAAGGRYEQYF. The CDR3 DNA sequence: TGTGCCAGCAGCGCCGCAGGGGGTCGTTACGAGCAGTACTTC. The chain carries TRBV12-1 and TRBJ2-7; the DNA was not used to check the table's D call, TRBD1. TRBV12-1 is given as a pseudogene. This CDR3 spans 14 amino acids.

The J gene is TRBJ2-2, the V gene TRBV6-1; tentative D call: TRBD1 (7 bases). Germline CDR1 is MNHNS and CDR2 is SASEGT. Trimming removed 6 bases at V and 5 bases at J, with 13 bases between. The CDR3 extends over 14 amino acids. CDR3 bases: TGTGCCAGCAGAGTACAGGGGAGGACCGGGGAGCTGTTTTTT. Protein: CASRVQGRTGELFF.

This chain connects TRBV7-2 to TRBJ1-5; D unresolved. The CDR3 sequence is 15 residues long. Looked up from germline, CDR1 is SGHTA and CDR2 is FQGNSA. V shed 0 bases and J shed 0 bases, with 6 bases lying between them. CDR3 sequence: CASSLALASNQPQHF. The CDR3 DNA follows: TGTGCCAGCAGCTTAGCGCTAGCTAGCAATCAGCCCCAGCATTTT.

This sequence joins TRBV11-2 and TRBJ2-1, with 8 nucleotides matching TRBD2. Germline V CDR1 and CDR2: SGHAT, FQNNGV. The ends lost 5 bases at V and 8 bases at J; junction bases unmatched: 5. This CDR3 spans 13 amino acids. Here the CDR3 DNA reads TGTGCCAGCAGCCGAGCGGGGGTTCATGAGCAGTTCTTC. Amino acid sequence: CASSRAGVHEQFF.

The DNA for the CDR3 is TGTGCCAGCAGCGTTGGTGGGAGTGATACGCAGTATTTT. Its protein is CASSVGGSDTQYF. This chain connects TRBV9 to TRBJ2-3; D might be TRBD2 (5 bases). Germline-derived CDR1 and CDR2 are SGDLS and YYNGEE. The V and J ends lost 2 bases and 6 bases respectively, with 10 bases between them. This CDR3 region has 13 residues.

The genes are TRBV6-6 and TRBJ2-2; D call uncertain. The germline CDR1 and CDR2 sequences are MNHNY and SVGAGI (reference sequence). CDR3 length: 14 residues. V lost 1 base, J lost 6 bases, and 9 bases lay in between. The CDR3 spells CASSYLQVSGELFF. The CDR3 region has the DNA TGTGCCAGCAGTTACTTGCAGGTGTCCGGGGAGCTGTTTTTT.